This entry lists 9 T cell receptor beta chains sequenced from one sample in a study of post-analysis software for immune sequencing data. General study points: Patients showed TRBV5-6, TRBV5-1 and TRBV20-1 among a handful of TRBV segments more frequent than in controls.

These receptors have no known antigen. Unique-molecular-identifier-tagged TCR beta cDNA libraries were used. TCRdb fed the PCR reads into MiXCR, producing one record per CDR3 protein. Of hundreds of thousands of distinct CDR3 sequences in the sample, approximately 50% are singletons; the top ten hold roughly 4.4%. Input material: blood. All receptors derive from a girl under 18 with multiple sclerosis.

V is TRBV27 and J is TRBJ2-6, with 8 bases fitting TRBD1. The CDR3 is 16 residues long. Germline V lookup: CDR1 MNHEY, CDR2 SMNVEV (reference sequence). V dropped 5 bases and J dropped 2; count of bases not matched to a gene: 5. CDR3: CASSITTGAGANVLTF. CDR3 DNA: TGTGCCAGCAGTATCACGACAGGGGCTGGGGCCAACGTCCTGACTTTC.

The chain employs TRBV5-6 and TRBJ2-3, with 7 bases fitting TRBD1. The V gene end was trimmed by 3 bases and the J gene end by 0 bases; junction bases not matched to a gene: 7. This CDR3 has 16 residues. Germline V gene sequence: CDR1 SGHDT, CDR2 YYEEEE. CDR3: CASSSYRGASTDTQYF. The CDR3 DNA sequence: TGTGCCAGCAGCTCTTACAGGGGTGCTAGCACAGATACGCAGTATTTT.

CDR3 amino acids: CASTGGDTEAFF. CDR3 bases: TGTGCCAGTACAGGGGGGGACACTGAAGCTTTCTTT. J is TRBJ1-1 and V is TRBV6-5; 8 positions agree with TRBD1. The CDR3 has 12 amino acids. Germline CDR1 MNHEY, CDR2 SVGAGI. Trimming removed 9 bases from V and 3 bases from J; junction bases left unmatched: 3.

The J gene is TRBJ2-3, the V gene TRBV9; 8 nucleotides line up with TRBD2. With 7 bases clipped from V and 7 bases from J, the junction kept 14 bases outside the gene matches. The CDR3 extends over 15 amino acids. CDR1 and CDR2 (germline): SGDLS, YYNGEE. CDR3 bases: TGTGCCAGCTCCGTAAAGGGGACTAGGAACTATACGCAGTATTTT. Translated, it gives CASSVKGTRNYTQYF.

V and J are TRBV3-1 and TRBJ2-5; 7 nucleotides agree with TRBD2. The CDR3 is 14 amino acids. Trimming cost V 7 bases and J 6 bases; bases outside gene matches: 11. Germline lookup yields CDR1 LGHDT and CDR2 YNNKEL (reference sequence). The CDR3 DNA reads TGTGCCAGCACCGGGTGGGGGGGGATAAAGACCCAGTACTTC. Its protein product is CASTGWGGIKTQYF.

The CDR3 nucleotides are TGTGCCAGCAGCGGGGGACACCAGGCTGGGGCCAACGTCCTGACTTTC. It specifies CASSGGHQAGANVLTF. V and J are TRBV12-3 or TRBV12-4 and TRBJ2-6; perhaps D is TRBD1 or TRBD2 (6 bases each). V shed 6 bases and J shed 2 bases, with 14 bases lying between them. The CDR3 length is 16 residues.

The rearrangement links TRBV20-1 to TRBJ1-5; D may be TRBD1 (5 bases). Trimming shortened V by 4 bases and J by 0 bases, and 10 bases separated the two germline ends. The CDR3 length is 14 residues. CDR1 and CDR2 (germline): DFQATT, SNEGSKA (reference sequence). The CDR3 DNA follows: TGCAGTGCTAACGACAGATATAGCAATCAGCCCCAGCATTTT. It is translated as CSANDRYSNQPQHF.

The chain joins TRBV20-1 to TRBJ2-3, with 11 nucleotides matching TRBD2. The CDR3 contains 15 residues. Germline V CDR1 and CDR2: DFQATT, SNEGSKA (reference sequence). The ends lost 6 bases at V and 0 bases at J; junction bases unmatched: 5. The CDR3 region is CSARTSGSSTDTQYF. CDR3 coding DNA: TGCAGTGCCCGGACTAGCGGGTCGAGCACAGATACGCAGTATTTT.

The genes are TRBV7-6 and TRBJ2-7; 7 positions match TRBD2. Looked up from germline, CDR1 is SGHVS and CDR2 is FNYEAQ. The V gene end was trimmed by 7 bases and the J gene end by 0 bases; junction bases not matched to a gene: 15. The CDR3 sequence is 17 residues long. The DNA of the CDR3 is TGTGCCAGCACCCTCGGGGAGGGCAGGGCGAGCTCCTACGAGCAGTACTTC. This gives the protein CASTLGEGRASSYEQYF. Full variable domain (missing parts from reference TRBV7-6 and TRBJ2-7): GAGVSQSPRYKVTKRGQDVALRCDPISGHVSLYWYRQALGQGPEFLTYFNYEAQQDKSGLPNDRFSAERPEGSISTLTIQRTEQRDSAMYRCASTLGEGRASSYEQYFGPGTRLTVT.